The T cell receptor beta chain described here comes from a study of OX40 agonist ivuxolimab in advanced cancers. Study overall: At doses from 0.01 to 10 mg/kg, patients were given intravenous ivuxolimab every 2 weeks.

The method was immunoSEQ multiplex PCR; TCRdb's version includes in-frame clones alone and lacks a portion of them. The sample yields tens of thousands of clones, about nine tenths seen once. J was trimmed by 7 bases and V by 7 bases; bases with no gene match: 3. CDR3 size: 11 residues. Germline CDR1 SQVTM, CDR2 ANQGSEA. Notes on this clone: The antigen is unknown.

Overall study results and limits: The 0.1-3.0 mg/kg partial responders had among the lowest clonal expansion.

The receptor's source is an adult with an advanced solid tumor such as melanoma, head and neck, liver or kidney cancer. Specimen: CD4+ or CD8+ T cells sorted from blood, collected in a trial of the OX40 agonist ivuxolimab. The V call is TRBV29-1, the J call TRBJ1-2; TRBD1 matches at 10 bases. CDR3 sequence: CSAGTGAGYTF. In nucleotides, the CDR3 is TGCAGCGCCGGGACAGGGGCTGGCTACACCTTC.